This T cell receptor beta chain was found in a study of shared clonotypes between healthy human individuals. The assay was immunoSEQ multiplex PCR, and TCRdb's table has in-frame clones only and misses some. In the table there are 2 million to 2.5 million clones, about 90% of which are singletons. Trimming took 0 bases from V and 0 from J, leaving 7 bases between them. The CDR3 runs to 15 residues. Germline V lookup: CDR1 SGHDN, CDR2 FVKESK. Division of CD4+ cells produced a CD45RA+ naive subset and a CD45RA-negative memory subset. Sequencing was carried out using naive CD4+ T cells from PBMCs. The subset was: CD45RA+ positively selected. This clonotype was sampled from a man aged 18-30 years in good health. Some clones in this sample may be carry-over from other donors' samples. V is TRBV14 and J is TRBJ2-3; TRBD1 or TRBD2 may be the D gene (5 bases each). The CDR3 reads CASSQDWDSTDTQYF. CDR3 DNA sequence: TGTGCCAGCAGCCAAGACTGGGACAGCACAGATACGCAGTATTTT.